This is a list of T cell receptor beta chains from one sample in a study of blood T cell repertoires in COVID-19. Assay: immunoSEQ multiplex PCR; the TCRdb copy retains only in-frame clones and omits some. The sample yields about 330,000 clones, about 90% seen once. The sample comprised peripheral blood. These receptors were collected from a man aged 18 to 30 who had recovered from COVID-19. Each CDR3 is given with its conserved first and last residue. The order of the fields is D gene, J gene, V gene, clone size, CDR3 DNA, CDR3 protein. D genes are given only for firm matches. Rows give clone size only sometimes, using once, few, many, or a class for an expanded clone.

TRBD2	TRBJ2-7	TRBV24-1	-	TGTGCCACCGAAAGCCTAGCGGGAGACTACGAGCAGTACTTC	CATESLAGDYEQYF
TRBD1	TRBJ2-7	TRBV5-1	-	TGCGCCAGCAGCATCTCCGGGACAGGGAACTACGAGCAGTACTTC	CASSISGTGNYEQYF
-	TRBJ1-2	TRBV6-2/TRBV6-3	-	TGTGCCAGCAGGCCTCCGGGAGGGATGTATGGCTACACCTTC	CASRPPGGMYGYTF
TRBD1	TRBJ1-1	TRBV5-8	-	TGTGCCAGCAGCTGGGGGACAGGGAAGACTGAAGCTTTCTTT	CASSWGTGKTEAFF
-	TRBJ1-2	TRBV7-8	-	TGTGCCAGCAGCTTAGTCCCAAGCCCGAACGACTATGGCTACACCTTC	CASSLVPSPNDYGYTF
TRBD1	TRBJ2-7	TRBV2	-	TGTGCCAGCAGCTACGGACAGGGGGCGAGGGAGCAGTACTTC	CASSYGQGAREQYF
-	TRBJ2-7	TRBV10-3	-	TGTGCCATCAGTGATCGACAGGACTACGAGCAGTACTTC	CAISDRQDYEQYF
-	TRBJ1-1	TRBV5-5	-	TGTGCCAGCAGCCTCGAGCAGGTTGGGGGGGAAGCTTTCTTT	CASSLEQVGGEAFF
TRBD1	TRBJ1-2	TRBV5-1	-	TGCGCCAGCAGCCCACAGGGGAACTATGGCTACACCTTC	CASSPQGNYGYTF
-	TRBJ2-7	TRBV5-1	-	TGCGCCAGCAGCCAAAAAGACAGGCCATACGAGCAGTACTTC	CASSQKDRPYEQYF
-	TRBJ1-1	TRBV20-1	-	TGCAGTGCTAGAGGACAGGTTGAAGCTTTCTTT	CSARGQVEAFF
TRBD1	TRBJ2-6	TRBV18	-	TGTGCCAGCTCACCAGGGACAGCCCTATCTGGGGCCAACGTCCTGACTTTC	CASSPGTALSGANVLTF
TRBD2	TRBJ2-1	TRBV6-5	-	TGTGCCAGCAGTAGACTAGCGGGGCGCAATGAGCAGTTCTTC	CASSRLAGRNEQFF
-	TRBJ1-4	TRBV5-1	-	TGCGCCAGCAGCGACAGCTCAACTAATGAAAAACTGTTTTTT	CASSDSSTNEKLFF
TRBD1	TRBJ2-5	TRBV5-1	-	TGCGCCAGTACCGACAGGGAGGAGACCCAGTACTTC	CASTDREETQYF
-	TRBJ2-3	TRBV20-1	-	TGCAGTGCGGAACAGGAAGATACGCAGTATTTT	CSAEQEDTQYF
-	TRBJ2-6	TRBV5-1	-	TGCGCCAGCAGCTTGGGGGACACCTTCTCTGGGGCCAACGTCCTGACTTTC	CASSLGDTFSGANVLTF
-	TRBJ2-2	TRBV18	few	TGTGCCAGCTCACGTACACATCACACCGGGGAGCTGTTTTTT	CASSRTHHTGELFF
TRBD1	TRBJ1-6	TRBV19	-	TGTGCCAGTAGTTCCAACAGGGGATGGAATTCACCCCTCCACTTT	CASSSNRGWNSPLHF
-	TRBJ2-7	TRBV6-9	-	TGTGCCAGCAGTTATTCGGGACTCCGAAGCCCTCACGAGCAGTACTTC	CASSYSGLRSPHEQYF
TRBD1	TRBJ2-1	TRBV6-5	-	TGTGCCAGTTTACCGGGACAGGGAAATGAGCAGTTCTTC	CASLPGQGNEQFF
TRBD1	TRBJ1-3	TRBV6-5	-	TGTGCCAGCAGTTACTTGGGGGACAGCTCTGGAAACACCATATATTTT	CASSYLGDSSGNTIYF
-	TRBJ1-1	TRBV12-5	-	TGTGCTAGGGGTGATGACATGAACACTGAAGCTTTCTTT	CARGDDMNTEAFF
TRBD2	TRBJ2-1	TRBV18	-	TGTGCCAGCTCACCGATTGGGACTAACAATGAGCAGTTCTTC	CASSPIGTNNEQFF
TRBD2	TRBJ2-7	TRBV7-2	-	TGTGCCAGCAGCTTAACGCCGGGACTAACCTACGAGCAGTACTTC	CASSLTPGLTYEQYF
-	TRBJ1-1	TRBV10-3	-	TGTGCCATCAGTGAAGGAAGGGGCCAAAAATTGGACACTGAAGCTTTCTTT	CAISEGRGQKLDTEAFF
-	TRBJ1-1	TRBV18	-	TGTGCCAGCTCACCACCGGGAGCCCGAGGGAACACTGAAGCTTTCTTT	CASSPPGARGNTEAFF
-	TRBJ1-2	TRBV28	once	TGTGCCAGCAGTTTCGGTTCGAGGGCCTACACCTTC	CASSFGSRAYTF
TRBD2	TRBJ2-5	TRBV7-3	-	TGTGCCAGCAGCCACCCAGCGGGGGGCCTGGGGACCCAGTACTTC	CASSHPAGGLGTQYF
TRBD1	TRBJ1-3	TRBV6-6	-	TGTGCCAGCAGTGACAGTCAGGGGGCTGGAAACACCATATATTTT	CASSDSQGAGNTIYF
-	TRBJ2-7	TRBV30	few	TGTGCCTGGAGTGTCACTCCCAACGAGCAGTACTTC	CAWSVTPNEQYF
TRBD1	TRBJ1-2	TRBV6-5	-	TGTGCCAGCAGTCCTCGGACAGGAGATGGCTACACCTTC	CASSPRTGDGYTF
TRBD1	TRBJ1-6	TRBV5-1	-	TGCGCCAGCAGCTTGGTGGCGCAGGGGGGATATAATTCACCCCTCCACTTT	CASSLVAQGGYNSPLHF
-	TRBJ2-7	TRBV9	-	TGTGCCAGCAGCCAAGTAGGAAGGGGAAGCGAGCAGTACTTC	CASSQVGRGSEQYF
-	TRBJ1-2	TRBV19	few	TGTGCCAGTAGCCACGACATCTATGGCTACACCTTC	CASSHDIYGYTF
-	TRBJ2-1	TRBV3-1/TRBV3-2	-	TGTGCCAGCAGCCAGGGAGATGAGCAGTTCTTC	CASSQGDEQFF
TRBD2	TRBJ2-1	TRBV5-1	once	TGCGCCAGCAGCCTGCTAGCGGGACCTGACAATGAGCAGTTCTTC	CASSLLAGPDNEQFF
TRBD2	TRBJ2-7	TRBV6-5	once	TGTGCCAGTCGCGGGACTAGTCCCCACGAGCAGTACTTC	CASRGTSPHEQYF
TRBD1	TRBJ1-1	TRBV5-6	once	TGTGCCAGCAGCACACGACAGGGAACTGAAGCTTTCTTT	CASSTRQGTEAFF
TRBD2	TRBJ2-3	TRBV11-2	once	TGTGCCAGCAGCTTAGGACTAGCGGGACGCACAGATACGCAGTATTTT	CASSLGLAGRTDTQYF
TRBD2	TRBJ2-7	TRBV7-2	-	TGTGCCAGCAGCCCAGCGGTGACTAGCGACTACGAGCAGTACTTC	CASSPAVTSDYEQYF
-	TRBJ1-5	TRBV9	-	TGTGCCCGCAGCCGGGGGGGCGGGGGCAATCAGCCCCAGCATTTT	CARSRGGGGNQPQHF
-	TRBJ1-6	TRBV6-5	-	TGTGCCAGCAGGTCGGACAGTTATAATTCACCCCTCCACTTT	CASRSDSYNSPLHF
-	TRBJ2-5	TRBV5-1	-	TGCGCCAGCAGCCCGGGGGATAGTCGGGAGACCCAGTACTTC	CASSPGDSRETQYF
-	TRBJ1-2	TRBV7-9	-	TGTGCCAGCAGCTCCCAGGGCAGCTCCTACTATGGCTACACCTTC	CASSSQGSSYYGYTF
-	TRBJ1-2	TRBV4-2	-	TGTGCCAGCAGCCAAGAAGGCGGAGGGGTAGGGTACTATGGCTACACCTTC	CASSQEGGGVGYYGYTF